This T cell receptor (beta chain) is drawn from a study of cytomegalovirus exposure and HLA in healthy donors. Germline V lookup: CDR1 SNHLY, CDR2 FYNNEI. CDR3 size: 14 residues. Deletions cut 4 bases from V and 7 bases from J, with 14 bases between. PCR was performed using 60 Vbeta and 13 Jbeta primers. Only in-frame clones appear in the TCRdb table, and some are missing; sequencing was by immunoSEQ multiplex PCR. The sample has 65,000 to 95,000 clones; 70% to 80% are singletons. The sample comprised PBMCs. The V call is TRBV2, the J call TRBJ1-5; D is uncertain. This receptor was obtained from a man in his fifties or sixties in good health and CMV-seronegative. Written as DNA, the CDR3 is TGTGCCAGCAGTGTTGAGCGGGGAGGCCAGCCCCAGCATTTT. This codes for CASSVERGGQPQHF.